This T cell receptor (beta chain) comes out of a study of blood T cell repertoires in COVID-19. TCRdb keeps only in-frame clones here, not all; method: immunoSEQ multiplex PCR. The profile covers some 100,000 clones, with 80% to 90% appearing a single time and less than 3.5% taken by the ten largest. The material sequenced was PBMCs or T cells enriched from blood (not recorded which). The sequence came from a woman aged 45-59 years who had recovered from COVID-19.

CDR3: CAISRSSYNEQFF. CDR3 DNA: TGTGCCATCAGCCGGAGCTCCTACAATGAGCAGTTCTTC. The V gene is TRBV10-3, the J gene TRBJ2-1; no clear D gene. Germline V gene lookup returns CDR1 ENHRY and CDR2 SYGVKD. The CDR3 extends over 13 amino acids. V lost 6 bases to trimming and J lost 0 bases, with 6 bases between them.